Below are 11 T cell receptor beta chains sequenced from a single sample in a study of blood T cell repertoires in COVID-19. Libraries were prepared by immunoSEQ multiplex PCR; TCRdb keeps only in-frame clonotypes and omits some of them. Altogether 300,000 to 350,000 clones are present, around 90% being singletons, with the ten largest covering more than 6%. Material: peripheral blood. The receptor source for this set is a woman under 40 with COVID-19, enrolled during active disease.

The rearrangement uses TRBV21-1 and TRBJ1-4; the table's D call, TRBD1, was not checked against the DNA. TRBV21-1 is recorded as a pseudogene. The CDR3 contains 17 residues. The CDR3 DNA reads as TGTGCCAGCAGCAAAAAGGGACAGGGTACTGAAAAGGAAAAACTGTTTTTT. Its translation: CASSKKGQGTEKEKLFF.

CDR3 nucleotides: TGCAGCGTTCGACAGGTGGCTGAGCAGTTCTTC. Its translation: CSVRQVAEQFF. This chain connects TRBV29-1 to TRBJ2-1, with D possibly matching TRBD1 (6 bases). The V gene lost 5 bases and the J gene lost 9 bases, with 11 bases spanning the gap. From germline, CDR1 is SQVTM and CDR2 ANQGSEA. This CDR3 spans 11 amino acids.

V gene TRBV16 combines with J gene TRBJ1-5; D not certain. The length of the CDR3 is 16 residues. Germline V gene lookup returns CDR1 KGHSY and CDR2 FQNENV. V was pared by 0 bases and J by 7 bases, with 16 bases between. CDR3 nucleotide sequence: TGTGCCAGCAGCCAATCGATGGTGGCACCCCCGCAGCCCCAGCATTTT. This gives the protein CASSQSMVAPPQPQHF.

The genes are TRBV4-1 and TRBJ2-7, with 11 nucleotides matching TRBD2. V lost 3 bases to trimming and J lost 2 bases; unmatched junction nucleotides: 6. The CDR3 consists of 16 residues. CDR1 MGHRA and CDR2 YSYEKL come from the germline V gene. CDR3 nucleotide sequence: TGCGCCAGCAGCCACCTTAGCGGGAGGGGGGCCTACGAGCAGTACTTC. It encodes CASSHLSGRGAYEQYF.

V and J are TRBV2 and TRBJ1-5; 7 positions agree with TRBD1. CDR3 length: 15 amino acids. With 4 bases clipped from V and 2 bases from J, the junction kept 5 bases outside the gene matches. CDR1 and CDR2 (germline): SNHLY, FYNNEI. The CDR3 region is CASSVGQEGNQPQHF. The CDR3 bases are TGTGCCAGCAGTGTTGGACAGGAGGGCAATCAGCCCCAGCATTTT.

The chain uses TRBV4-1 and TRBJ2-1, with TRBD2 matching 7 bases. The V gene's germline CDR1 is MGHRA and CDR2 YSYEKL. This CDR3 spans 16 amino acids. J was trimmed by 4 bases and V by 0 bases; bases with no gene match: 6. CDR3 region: CASSQEGLAEYNEQFF. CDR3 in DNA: TGCGCCAGCAGCCAAGAGGGGCTAGCGGAGTACAATGAGCAGTTCTTC.

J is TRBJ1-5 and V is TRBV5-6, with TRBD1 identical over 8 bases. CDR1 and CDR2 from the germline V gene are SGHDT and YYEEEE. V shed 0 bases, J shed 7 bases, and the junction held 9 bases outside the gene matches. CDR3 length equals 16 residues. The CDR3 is CASSLGTGRVGQPQHF. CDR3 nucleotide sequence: TGTGCCAGCAGCTTGGGGACAGGGAGAGTCGGGCAGCCCCAGCATTTT.

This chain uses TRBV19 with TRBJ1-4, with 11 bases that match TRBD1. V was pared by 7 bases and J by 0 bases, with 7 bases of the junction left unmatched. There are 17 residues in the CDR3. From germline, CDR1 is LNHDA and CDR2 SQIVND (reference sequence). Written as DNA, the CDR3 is TGTGCCAGTACCATGGGGACAGGGGGTGCAACTAATGAAAAACTGTTTTTT. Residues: CASTMGTGGATNEKLFF.

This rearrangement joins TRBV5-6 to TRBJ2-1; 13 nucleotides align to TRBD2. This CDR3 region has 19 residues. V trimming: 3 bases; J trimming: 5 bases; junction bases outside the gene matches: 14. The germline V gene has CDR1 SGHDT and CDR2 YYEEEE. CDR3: CASSYPGQLGLAGDNEQFF. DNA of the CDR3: TGTGCCAGCAGCTACCCGGGACAGTTAGGACTAGCGGGAGACAATGAGCAGTTCTTC.

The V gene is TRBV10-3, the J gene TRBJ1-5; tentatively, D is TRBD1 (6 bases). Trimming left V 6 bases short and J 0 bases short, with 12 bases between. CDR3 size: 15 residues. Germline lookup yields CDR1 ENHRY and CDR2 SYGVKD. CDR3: CAISPRQDSNQPQHF. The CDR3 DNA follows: TGTGCCATCAGCCCCCGACAGGATAGCAATCAGCCCCAGCATTTT.

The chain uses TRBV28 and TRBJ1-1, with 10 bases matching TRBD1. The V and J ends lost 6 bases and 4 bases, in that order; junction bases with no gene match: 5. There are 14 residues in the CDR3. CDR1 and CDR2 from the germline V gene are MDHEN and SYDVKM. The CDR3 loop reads CASSDGQGGTEAFF. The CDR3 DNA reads TGTGCCAGCAGCGACGGACAGGGGGGCACTGAAGCTTTCTTT. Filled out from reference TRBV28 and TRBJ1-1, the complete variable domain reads DVKVTQSSRYLVKRTGEKVFLECVQDMDHENMFWYRQDPGLGLRLIYFSYDVKMKEKGDIPEGYSVSREKKERFSLILESASTNQTSMYLCASSDGQGGTEAFFGQGTRLTVV.